This T cell receptor (beta chain) was recorded in a study of cytomegalovirus exposure and HLA in healthy donors. Researchers ran the PCR with 60 Vbeta and 13 Jbeta primers. TCRdb's table, derived via immunoSEQ multiplex PCR, lists solely in-frame clones and lacks some. The sample consists of about 210,000 clones, around 76% of them appearing once. This sequence was found in a man aged 40-55 years in good health and CMV-seropositive. The specimen was PBMCs.

This CDR3 is CASSFPGRGHEQYF. In DNA form, the CDR3 reads TGTGCCAGCAGTTTCCCCGGGAGGGGGCACGAGCAGTACTTC. This chain joins TRBV27 and TRBJ2-7, with D perhaps matching TRBD2 (8 bases). Germline V gene lookup returns CDR1 MNHEY and CDR2 SMNVEV (reference sequence). V lost 3 bases and J 5 bases, leaving 14 bases between the germline ends. This CDR3 comprises 14 residues.